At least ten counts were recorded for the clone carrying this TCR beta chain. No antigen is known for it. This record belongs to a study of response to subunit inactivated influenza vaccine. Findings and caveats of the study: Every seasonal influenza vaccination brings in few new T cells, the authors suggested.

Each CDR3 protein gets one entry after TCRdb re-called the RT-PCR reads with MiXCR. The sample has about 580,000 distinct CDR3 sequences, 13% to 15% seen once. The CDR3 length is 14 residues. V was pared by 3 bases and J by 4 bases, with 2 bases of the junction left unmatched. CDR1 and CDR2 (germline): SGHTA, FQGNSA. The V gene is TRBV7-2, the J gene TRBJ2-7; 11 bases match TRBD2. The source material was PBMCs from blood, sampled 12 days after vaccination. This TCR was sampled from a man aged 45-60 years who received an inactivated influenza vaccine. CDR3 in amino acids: CASSFGLAGYEQYF. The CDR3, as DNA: TGTGCCAGCAGCTTCGGACTAGCGGGTTACGAGCAGTACTTC.